A single TCR beta chain is shown here with its context. Its antigen is as yet unknown. The entry originates in a study of cytomegalovirus exposure and HLA in healthy donors. On the study more broadly: About four fifths of 350 to 400 genotyped donors fell in the Caucasian-associated ancestry cluster. Study-wide results and limits: It was likely that a cluster of highly shared sequence variants was a sequencing artifact.

This CDR3 is 15 amino acids long. Trimming took 5 bases from V and 0 from J; bases not matched to a gene: 5. Germline lookup yields CDR1 MDHEN and CDR2 SYDVKM. The study ran its PCR with 60 Vbeta and 13 Jbeta primers. Generated by immunoSEQ multiplex PCR, the TCRdb table keeps only in-frame clones and is missing some. The repertoire holds roughly 150,000 clones, 80% to 90% seen once, with less than 2.5% in the top ten. The chain combines TRBV28 with TRBJ1-2; TRBD1 agrees at 8 bases. The receptor comes from a woman between 18 and 29 years old in good health and CMV-seronegative. The sample comprised PBMCs. For the CDR3, the DNA is TGTGCCAGCAGTCCCAGGACAGGGTCTAACTATGGCTACACCTTC. Its translation: CASSPRTGSNYGYTF.